What follows describes a single T cell receptor (beta chain). What it recognizes is unknown. The CDR3 sequence is 14 residues long. Researchers reported that TCR beta cDNA libraries carried unique molecular identifiers. One entry per CDR3 protein results from TCRdb running MiXCR on the PCR reads. The sample yields roughly 540,000 distinct CDR3 sequences, around 34% seen once. The record originates from a study of post-analysis software for immune sequencing data. General observations from the study: Significantly decreased normalized Chao1 diversity was recorded for multiple sclerosis patients relative to controls. The five TRBV segments detected at higher frequency in patients than in controls included TRBV5-6, TRBV5-1 and TRBV20-1.

The TCR comes from a girl aged 2 to 17 with multiple sclerosis. The V and J genes are TRBV12-3 or TRBV12-4 and TRBJ2-7, with 8 bases aligning to TRBD1. Near its end, the DNA agrees better with TRBJ2-5, so the J call may be wrong. Sequences were obtained from blood. CDR3 nucleotides: TGTGCCGGCTCCCCCGGACAGGGACTGGAGACCCAGTACTTC. It specifies CAGSPGQGLETQYF.